The next 8 T cell receptor beta chains were all read from a single sample in a study of human T cells and chemical hapten exposure. Time point noted: pre-sensitization, week 0. Stated treatment: therapeutic diphenylcyclopropenone sensitization with weekly scalp DPC. TCRdb re-called the RACE reads through MiXCR, storing one row per CDR3 protein. The repertoire consists of 35,000 to 50,000 distinct CDR3 sequences, with approximately 10% occurring once and the leading ten covering approximately 6.2%. The sample here was whole blood, taken in connection with sensitization to the hapten diphenylcyclopropenone (DPC). The receptors shown here come from a young man with alopecia areata. Some clones in this sample may be carry-over from other donors' samples.

This clonotype was seen ten or more times. J is TRBJ2-4 and V is TRBV30; a possible D gene is TRBD1 (6 bases). Trimming stripped 1 base from V and 9 bases from J, with 13 bases between. Germline CDR1 reads GTSNPN; CDR2 reads SVGIG (reference sequence). The CDR3 length is 13 residues. The CDR3 nucleotides read TGTGCCTGGAGTGCTCTACAGGGTGGCATTCAGTACTTC. Residues: CAWSALQGGIQYF.

In this sample, this clonotype turned up many times. The chain links TRBV30 to TRBJ1-2; D gene ambiguous. The CDR3 runs 13 residues. The V gene lost 4 bases and the J gene lost 1 base, with 10 bases spanning the gap. The germline CDR1 and CDR2 sequences are GTSNPN and SVGIG (reference sequence). CDR3 protein: CAWTGFINYGYTF. In DNA, the CDR3 is TGTGCCTGGACGGGATTTATTAACTATGGCTACACCTTC.

This clonotype occurred many times. The chain is built from TRBV29-1 and TRBJ2-1, with 10 nucleotides matching TRBD1. The V gene's germline CDR1 is SQVTM and CDR2 ANQGSEA. The CDR3 loop spans 14 amino acids. V shed 4 bases and J 4 bases; nucleotides not matched to a gene: 4. CDR3 loop: CSVGGQGPYNEQFF. The CDR3 DNA sequence: TGCAGCGTTGGGGGACAGGGGCCATACAATGAGCAGTTCTTC.

This clonotype was observed a single time. The chain has TRBV24-1 and TRBJ2-5; 7 nucleotides match TRBD2. This CDR3 region has 14 residues. V dropped 7 bases and J dropped 1; count of bases not matched to a gene: 5. Germline V lookup: CDR1 KGHDR, CDR2 SFDVKD. The chain's CDR3 is CATSPAGPQETQYF. CDR3 DNA: TGTGCCACCAGCCCAGCGGGGCCCCAAGAGACCCAGTACTTC.

In this sample, this clonotype turned up many times. The chain is built from TRBV7-3 and TRBJ1-1, with 7 bases that match TRBD1. The CDR3 is 18 residues long. The V and J ends lost 5 bases and 2 bases, in that order; junction bases with no gene match: 17. Germline CDR1 and CDR2: SGHTA and FQGTGA. The CDR3 is CASSPTPGQWTLNTEAFF. In DNA, the CDR3 is TGTGCCAGCAGCCCTACCCCGGGACAGTGGACCCTCAACACTGAAGCTTTCTTT.

This clonotype was recorded many times. The gene calls are TRBV12-2 and TRBJ2-1; the D segment call TRBD2 is taken from the table without a DNA check. TRBV12-2 is annotated as a pseudogene. The CDR3 runs to 14 residues. CDR3 DNA sequence: TGTGCAAGTCGCTTACAGCGGTCCTACAATGAGCAGTTCTTC. As protein: CASRLQRSYNEQFF.

This clonotype appeared many times. V usage is TRBV7-6 and J usage is TRBJ1-1, with no clear D. This CDR3 has 14 residues. V shed 5 bases and J shed 0 bases, with 10 bases lying between them. Germline assignment: CDR1 SGHVS and CDR2 FNYEAQ. The chain's CDR3 is CASSPWAVNTEAFF. For the CDR3, the DNA is TGTGCCAGCAGCCCATGGGCCGTGAACACTGAAGCTTTCTTT.

This clonotype has only a few counts. This rearrangement joins TRBV20-1 to TRBJ2-1; the match to TRBD2 covers 8 bases. V trimming: 6 bases; J trimming: 6 bases; junction bases outside the gene matches: 7. The CDR3 extends over 13 amino acids. Germline loops: CDR1 DFQATT, CDR2 SNEGSKA (reference sequence). CDR3 sequence (DNA): TGCAGTGCCCACGGACTAGCTTCCAATGAGCAGTTCTTC. As protein: CSAHGLASNEQFF.